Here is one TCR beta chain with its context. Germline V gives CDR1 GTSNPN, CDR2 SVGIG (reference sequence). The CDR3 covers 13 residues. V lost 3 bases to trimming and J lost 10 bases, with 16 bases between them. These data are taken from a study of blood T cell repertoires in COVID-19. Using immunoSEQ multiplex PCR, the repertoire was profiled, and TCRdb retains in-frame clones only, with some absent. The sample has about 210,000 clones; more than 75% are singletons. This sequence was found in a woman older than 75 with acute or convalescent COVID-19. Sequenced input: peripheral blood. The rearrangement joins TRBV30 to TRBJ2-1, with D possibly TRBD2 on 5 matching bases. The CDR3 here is CAWRALEGKEQFF. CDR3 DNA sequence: TGTGCCTGGAGGGCGCTAGAGGGTAAAGAGCAGTTCTTC.